The 8 T cell receptor beta chains listed next were all sequenced from one sample in a study of cytomegalovirus exposure and HLA in healthy donors. Clones were read by immunoSEQ multiplex PCR, and TCRdb kept only the in-frame ones, dropping some. Of about 200,000 clones listed, around 87% are singletons. Sequenced material: PBMCs. The receptors were sampled from a woman aged 18-29 years in good health and CMV-seropositive.

This chain connects TRBV4-2 to TRBJ1-3; D is perhaps TRBD1 (5 bases). CDR1 is LGHNA and CDR2 is YNFKEQ in the germline V gene. The length of the CDR3 is 16 residues. V lost 1 base, J lost 0 bases, and 10 bases lay in between. CDR3 bases: TGTGCCAGCAGCCAAGTAAGGGGCCCCTCTGGAAACACCATATATTTT. Translation: CASSQVRGPSGNTIYF.

The chain joins TRBV7-9 to TRBJ2-7, with TRBD1 matching over 8 bases. With 3 bases clipped from V and 4 bases from J, the junction kept 8 bases outside the gene matches. Germline V CDR1 and CDR2: SEHNR, FQNEAQ (reference sequence). The CDR3 is made up of 15 amino acids. This chain's CDR3 is CASSFGQGAGYEQYF. CDR3 coding DNA: TGTGCCAGCAGCTTCGGTCAGGGGGCGGGGTACGAGCAGTACTTC.

The sample holds one count of this clone. The rearrangement uses TRBV7-9 and TRBJ2-5; 9 bases agree with TRBD1. The CDR3 is 17 amino acids. Germline loops: CDR1 SEHNR, CDR2 FQNEAQ (reference sequence). Trimming removed 4 bases from V and 5 bases from J; junction bases left unmatched: 14. The CDR3 sequence: CASSSEGPGQGTETQYF. The CDR3 DNA reads TGTGCCAGCAGCTCAGAAGGACCGGGACAGGGTACGGAGACCCAGTACTTC.

The V and J genes are TRBV28 and TRBJ1-2, with a tentative D call TRBD1 (5 bases). Trimming removed 6 bases from V and 8 bases from J, with 16 bases in between. There are 13 residues in the CDR3. Germline assignment: CDR1 MDHEN and CDR2 SYDVKM. CDR3 in DNA: TGTGCCAGCAGCTCGGACACCACTCGGGGCTACACCTTC. Translated: CASSSDTTRGYTF.

This clone was picked up one time. The V and J genes are TRBV7-6 and TRBJ2-7; 8 nucleotides match TRBD2. The germline V gene encodes CDR1 SGHVS and CDR2 FNYEAQ. The CDR3 covers 14 residues. V trimming: 5 bases; J trimming: 2 bases; junction bases outside the gene matches: 5. CDR3 sequence reads: CASSPGGPPYEQYF. CDR3 bases: TGTGCCAGCAGCCCGGGGGGGCCCCCCTACGAGCAGTACTTC.

V gene TRBV6-1 combines with J gene TRBJ1-1; weak D call: TRBD1 (5 bases). Germline CDR1 reads MNHNS; CDR2 reads SASEGT. V was shortened by 6 bases and J by 3 bases, with 17 bases between the two germline ends. The CDR3 is 15 residues long. The CDR3 loop is CASRDRGGPDTEAFF. As DNA, the CDR3 is TGTGCCAGCAGAGATCGGGGGGGTCCTGACACTGAAGCTTTCTTT.

V usage is TRBV21-1 and J usage is TRBJ2-4; the table's D call TRBD2 went unverified against the DNA. TRBV21-1 is termed a pseudogene. The CDR3 totals 19 residues. CDR3 region: CASSKALGPGEGIKNIQYF. CDR3 in DNA: TGTGCCAGCAGCAAAGCGCTGGGGCCAGGGGAGGGTATCAAAAACATTCAGTACTTC.

The gene calls are TRBV5-4 and TRBJ2-7; TRBD1 might be the D (8 bases). Trimming removed 0 bases at V and 2 bases at J, with 12 bases between. Germline CDR1 and CDR2: SGHNT and YYREEE (reference sequence). CDR3 size: 15 residues. CDR3: CASSLEQGGTYEQYF. CDR3 DNA: TGTGCCAGCAGCTTGGAACAGGGGGGGACCTACGAGCAGTACTTC.